Following are 26 T cell receptor beta chains from one sample sequenced in a study of metastatic and nonmetastatic thyroid tumors. With MiXCR, TCRdb reprocessed the PCR reads. The table records 50,000 or so clones, about a sixth of them present only once. Until they underwent thyroid surgery, no patient had received any treatment. Sequencing used blood. These receptors were taken from a female donor with papillary thyroid cancer or a benign thyroid nodule (not recorded which). Some clones in this sample may be carry-over from other donors' samples.

This clone was observed many times. The J gene is TRBJ1-4, the V gene TRBV6-1, with 8 positions matching TRBD1. V lost 0 bases, J lost 14 bases, and 5 bases stayed unmatched. Per germline, CDR1 MNHNS and CDR2 SASEGT. This CDR3 is built from 13 residues. The CDR3 sequence is CASSEAGQGHLFF. The CDR3 DNA is TGTGCCAGCAGTGAAGCCGGACAGGGCCATCTGTTTTTT.

This clone was detected many times. The chain joins TRBV12-3 or TRBV12-4 to TRBJ1-1; no clear D gene. V gave up 6 bases and J gave up 8 bases, with 7 bases separating them. The CDR3 is 10 amino acids. Here the CDR3 DNA reads TGTGCCAGCAGCGGAGGGGAAGCTTTCTTT. Amino acids: CASSGGEAFF.

This clone appeared a few times. A read error may produce the germline difference seen at one junction end. V gene TRBV19 combines with J gene TRBJ1-3; 9 nucleotides align to TRBD1. Germline CDR1 reads LNHDA; CDR2 reads SQIVND (reference sequence). The CDR3 length is 14 residues. The CDR3 here is CASQTGGVGNTIYF. CDR3 in DNA: TGTGCCAGTCAAACAGGGGGCGTAGGAAATACCATATATTTT.

The chain is built from TRBV27 and TRBJ2-1, with 8 nucleotides matching TRBD2. Losses at the gene ends were 7 bases for V and 10 bases for J; bases not matched to a gene: 3. CDR3 length equals 11 residues. Germline V gene data show CDR1 as MNHEY and CDR2 as SMNVEV (reference sequence). The CDR3 sequence is CASKIAGEQFF. The CDR3 DNA reads TGTGCCAGCAAAATAGCGGGAGAGCAGTTCTTC.

This clone showed up just a few times. The chain links TRBV6-2 or TRBV6-3 to TRBJ1-5, with D maybe TRBD1 (5 bases). The CDR3 has 17 residues. V gave up 2 bases and J gave up 6 bases, with 20 bases separating them. Looked up from germline, CDR1 is MNHEY and CDR2 is SVGEGT. CDR3 loop: CASSYGTKSGQGQPQHF. The DNA for the CDR3 is TGTGCCAGCAGTTACGGGACTAAGTCAGGGCAGGGTCAGCCCCAGCATTTT.

This clone was found many times. The gene calls are TRBV6-1 and TRBJ1-4; D uncertain. There are 14 residues in the CDR3. Germline CDR1 and CDR2: MNHNS and SASEGT. Trimming pared 8 bases from V and 0 bases from J, leaving 10 bases between. The CDR3 DNA sequence: TGTGCCAGCCGCTTATCCGCAACTAATGAAAAACTGTTTTTT. Protein sequence: CASRLSATNEKLFF.

This clone was counted at least ten times. The chain has TRBV6-2 or TRBV6-3 and TRBJ2-1; D assignment may be TRBD1 or TRBD2 (6 bases each). This CDR3 comprises 18 residues. Germline V lookup: CDR1 MNHEY, CDR2 SVGEGT. V was pared by 4 bases and J by 8 bases, with 27 bases between. The CDR3 bases are TGTGCCAGCAGTTCCCAAACGTTCGAACTAGCCGGGGGCCATGAGCAGTTCTTC. This sequence encodes CASSSQTFELAGGHEQFF.

Points on this clone: Possible read error: a much larger clone is one base away. Other DNA sequences in the same sample also yield this CDR3. The gene calls are TRBV20-1 and TRBJ2-4; 8 nucleotides line up with TRBD2. Trimming cost V 1 base and J 4 bases; bases outside gene matches: 3. Germline values: CDR1 DFQATT, CDR2 SNEGSKA (reference sequence). CDR3 length equals 14 residues. The CDR3 DNA reads TGCAGTGCTAGAGTTGGACTAGCAAAAAACATTCAGTACTTC. Protein sequence: CSARVGLAKNIQYF.

The genes are TRBV16 and TRBJ1-2, with D possibly TRBD1 on 6 matching bases. Per the germline V gene, CDR1 is KGHSY and CDR2 is FQNENV. V shed 1 base and J shed 7 bases, with 16 bases lying between them. This CDR3 is 15 amino acids long. CDR3 DNA sequence: TGTGCCAGCAGCCAATTGTCAGGGGCGCGAAGTGGCTACACCTTC. Its translation is CASSQLSGARSGYTF. The variable domain in full, with the rest retrieved from reference TRBV16 and TRBJ1-2, is GEEVAQTPKHLVRGEGQKAKLYCAPIKGHSYVFWYQQVLKNEFKFLISFQNENVFDETGMPKERFSAKCLPNSPCSLEIQATKLEDSAVYFCASSQLSGARSGYTFGSGTRLTVV.

This clone was seen many times. V and J are TRBV29-1 and TRBJ2-7; D is undetermined. Between the trimmed V and J ends, which lost 0 bases and 2 bases, there was a span of 14 bases. Looked up from germline, CDR1 is SQVTM and CDR2 is ANQGSEA. This CDR3 comprises 15 residues. The DNA of the CDR3 is TGCAGCGTTGAAGACCCTGCGGCCAGCGCCTACGAGCAGTACTTC. The encoded protein is CSVEDPAASAYEQYF.

Concerning this clone: This may come from a read error, since a much larger clone is one base off. This sample includes further DNA sequences coding for the same CDR3. The chain employs TRBV11-1 and TRBJ2-3; TRBD2 aligns across 8 bases. This CDR3 has 16 residues. Per germline, CDR1 SGHAT and CDR2 FQDESV (reference sequence). The V and J ends lost 5 bases and 4 bases, in that order; junction bases with no gene match: 11. As DNA, the CDR3 is TGTGCCAGCAGCCCCACTAGCGGTAGAAGACCAGATACGCAGTATTTT. Its translation: CASSPTSGRRPDTQYF.

This clone was seen ten or more times. With a much larger clone just one base away, this may be a read error. This sample includes further DNA sequences coding for the same CDR3. This chain joins TRBV28 and TRBJ2-7; D unclear. The germline V and J ends were trimmed by 4 bases and 3 bases, with 13 bases remaining between them. Per the germline V gene, CDR1 is MDHEN and CDR2 is SYDVKM. The CDR3 consists of 14 residues. The CDR3, as DNA: TGTGCCAGCAGTTCCGGGCTAGTCTTCTACGAGCAGTACTTC. Translated: CASSSGLVFYEQYF.

This clone has only a few counts. The genes are TRBV6-1 and TRBJ2-1; D might be TRBD2 (5 bases). The CDR3 has 13 residues. Germline lookup yields CDR1 MNHNS and CDR2 SASEGT. Trimming took off 7 bases at V and 9 bases at J, with 16 bases between the two ends. CDR3 in DNA: TGTGCCAGCATCCTTAGCGTGAAGGGTGAGCAGTTCTTC. Its translation is CASILSVKGEQFF.

This clone occurred a few times. A single base separates this from a much larger clone, so it may be a read error. The genes are TRBV29-1 and TRBJ1-1; D is uncertain. Per the germline V gene, CDR1 is SQVTM and CDR2 is ANQGSEA. This CDR3 has 13 amino acids. CDR3 in DNA: TGCAGCTTTGACCTCCGGACCAACACTGAAGCTTTCTTT. Protein product: CSFDLRTNTEAFF.

This clone was detected many times. The chain recombines TRBV18 with TRBJ1-5, with D possibly matching TRBD1 (5 bases). Trimming pared 6 bases from V and 3 bases from J, leaving 27 bases between. Germline CDR1 KGHSH, CDR2 LQKENI. The CDR3 is made up of 19 amino acids. DNA of the CDR3: TGTGCCAGCTCTCAAAGAGTACTCGGCGGGACGTCGATCAATCAGCCCCAGCATTTT. Its protein is CASSQRVLGGTSINQPQHF.

The J gene is TRBJ2-7, the V gene TRBV12-3 or TRBV12-4; either TRBD1 or TRBD2 may supply D (5 bases each). The V end lost 5 bases, the J end lost 1 base, and 12 bases lay between the germline ends. The CDR3 sequence is 14 residues long. The CDR3 is CASSRGQGSYEQYF. The CDR3 coding sequence is TGTGCCAGCAGTAGAGGGCAGGGTTCCTACGAGCAGTACTTC.

Note on this clone: With a much larger clone just one base away, this may be a read error. Other DNA sequences in this sample translate to the same CDR3. The chain couples TRBV18 to TRBJ2-1; possible D gene TRBD2, 5 bases. Germline V gene sequence: CDR1 KGHSH, CDR2 LQKENI. This CDR3 contains 12 residues. The CDR3: CASSPTRGGQFF. The DNA of the CDR3 is TGTGCCAGCTCACCCACCCGTGGAGGTCAGTTCTTT. Supplemented by reference TRBV18 and TRBJ2-1, the full variable domain reads NAGVMQNPRHLVRRRGQEARLRCSPMKGHSHVYWYRQLPEEGLKFMVYLQKENIIDESGMPKERFSAEFPKEGPSILRIQQVVRGDSAAYFCASSPTRGGQFFGPGTRLTVL.

V usage is TRBV7-3 and J usage is TRBJ2-7; D remains ambiguous. Germline V lookup: CDR1 SGHTA, CDR2 FQGTGA. The length of the CDR3 is 16 residues. Trimming took 5 bases from V and 1 from J, leaving 18 bases between them. CDR3 in DNA: TGTGCCAGCAGCCCACCGGACCAGCACTTTTCCTACGAGCAGTACTTC. Its translation: CASSPPDQHFSYEQYF.

Turning to this clone: This may come from a read error, since a much larger clone is one base off. This sequence joins TRBV29-1 and TRBJ1-1; D is ambiguous. The germline V gene has CDR1 SQVTM and CDR2 ANQGSEA. The CDR3 totals 14 residues. The CDR3 region has the DNA TGCGGCGTTGATTCGGCAGGTTGGAACACTGAAGCTTTCTTT. Its protein product is CGVDSAGWNTEAFF.

This clone was detected many times. This chain links TRBV24-1 with TRBJ1-5; D remains ambiguous. In germline, CDR1 is KGHDR, CDR2 SFDVKD. The CDR3 sequence is 14 residues long. The V and J ends lost 4 bases and 0 bases respectively, with 6 bases between them. The CDR3, as DNA: TGTGCCACCAGTGAGATCAGTAGCAATCAGCCCCAGCATTTT. This translates into CATSEISSNQPQHF.

This clone has ten or more counts. The rearrangement joins TRBV7-8 to TRBJ2-3; TRBD1 is a possible D gene (5 bases). The CDR3 runs to 15 residues. V was trimmed by 3 bases and J by 1 base, leaving 11 bases between them. The germline V gene encodes CDR1 SGHVS and CDR2 FQNEAQ. CDR3 sequence: CASSFLGQGTDTQYF. The DNA of the CDR3 is TGTGCCAGCAGCTTTTTGGGGCAGGGCACAGATACGCAGTATTTT.

This clone has ten or more counts. The chain has TRBV14 and TRBJ2-1; D perhaps matches TRBD2 (6 bases). V lost 2 bases and J lost 2, with 13 bases in between. There are 16 residues in the CDR3. Germline CDR1 SGHDN, CDR2 FVKESK. The CDR3 DNA is TGTGCCAGCAGCCAACTGGGGAGGACCACCTACAATGAGCAGTTCTTC. This encodes CASSQLGRTTYNEQFF.

The chain is built from TRBV30 and TRBJ1-2; 8 nucleotides agree with TRBD1. V dropped 4 bases and J dropped 7; count of bases not matched to a gene: 11. The CDR3 is 14 amino acids. Germline CDR1 is GTSNPN and CDR2 is SVGIG (reference sequence). CDR3 sequence reads: CAWKPRDRQGGYTF. Written as DNA, the CDR3 is TGTGCCTGGAAGCCTCGGGACAGGCAGGGTGGCTACACCTTC.

V gene TRBV6-1 combines with J gene TRBJ2-7, with D perhaps matching TRBD1 or TRBD2 (5 bases each). Germline CDR1 and CDR2: MNHNS and SASEGT. V shed 6 bases and J shed 3 bases, with 18 bases lying between them. The CDR3 loop spans 15 amino acids. The CDR3 spells CASRDSGRGYYEQYF. CDR3 nucleotide sequence: TGTGCCAGCAGAGATTCGGGGCGCGGGTACTACGAGCAGTACTTC.

At least ten counts were recorded for this clone. The chain is built from TRBV6-2 or TRBV6-3 and TRBJ2-3, with 8 bases identical to TRBD2. The CDR3 is 15 amino acids. Trimming removed 7 bases from V and 3 bases from J; junction bases left unmatched: 9. The germline V gene has CDR1 MNHEY and CDR2 SVGEGT. CDR3 residues: CASTIGLAQTDTQYF. The CDR3 nucleotides are TGTGCCAGCACCATCGGACTAGCTCAAACAGATACGCAGTATTTT.

This clone came up many times. The rearrangement uses TRBV4-1 and TRBJ2-7, with D maybe TRBD2 (5 bases). Germline-derived CDR1 and CDR2 are MGHRA and YSYEKL. V dropped 4 bases and J dropped 4 bases, with 23 bases sitting between them. The length of the CDR3 is 17 residues. The CDR3 nucleotides are TGCGCCAGCAGCCTGCTCCTAACGGGAATCGGCCTGTACGAGCAGTACTTC. Its translation: CASSLLLTGIGLYEQYF.